Below, 32 T cell receptor beta chains from the same sample are listed, as sequenced in a study of T cell changes during pregnancy in multiple sclerosis. Profiled with immunoSEQ multiplex PCR; TCRdb holds only in-frame clones, not every one. This table has roughly 110,000 clones, around 90% appearing once. The sample consisted of peripheral blood, taken after pregnancy. The source is a female donor with multiple sclerosis, enrolled in a pregnancy study.

CDR3 sequence reads: CASSLSTVYMNTEAFF. As DNA, the CDR3 is TGTGCCAGTAGTCTCAGCACAGTTTATATGAACACTGAAGCTTTCTTT. The chain couples TRBV19 to TRBJ1-1; D is undetermined. The V and J ends lost 5 bases and 0 bases respectively, with 16 bases between them. The CDR3 spans 16 residues. The germline V gene encodes CDR1 LNHDA and CDR2 SQIVND (reference sequence).

V and J are TRBV6-1 and TRBJ2-3; perhaps TRBD2 as D (5 bases). This CDR3 has 13 residues. Germline V gene sequence: CDR1 MNHNS, CDR2 SASEGT. V shed 6 bases and J shed 6 bases, with 13 bases lying between them. This CDR3 is CASRESGADTQYF. The CDR3 DNA reads as TGTGCCAGCAGGGAAAGCGGAGCGGATACGCAGTATTTT.

The V and J genes are TRBV5-8 and TRBJ2-1, with a weak D call TRBD1 (6 bases). This CDR3 is built from 15 residues. Germline-derived CDR1 and CDR2 are SGHTS and YDEGEE. V dropped 4 bases and J dropped 0 bases, with 11 bases sitting between them. DNA of the CDR3: TGTGCCAGCAGCGTGTACAGGGACTCCTACAATGAGCAGTTCTTC. Translating it yields CASSVYRDSYNEQFF.

The gene calls are TRBV30 and TRBJ2-3; 9 bases align to TRBD2. There are 14 residues in the CDR3. Germline CDR1 reads GTSNPN; CDR2 reads SVGIG (reference sequence). Trimming took 3 bases from V and 4 from J; bases not matched to a gene: 5. The CDR3 DNA reads TGTGCCTGGAGGGAGGCGGGAGGGGCAGATACGCAGTATTTT. This translates into CAWREAGGADTQYF.

The chain has TRBV30 and TRBJ2-7, with D tentatively TRBD2 (6 bases). The CDR3 is 16 amino acids. The germline V gene encodes CDR1 GTSNPN and CDR2 SVGIG (reference sequence). V lost 6 bases and J lost 1, with 22 bases in between. As DNA, the CDR3 is TGTGCCTGTCGAGGCAGGGAGGTTTCCGTTTCCTACGAGCAGTACTTC. Residues: CACRGREVSVSYEQYF.

The genes are TRBV28 and TRBJ2-7; 10 positions agree with TRBD2. CDR3 size: 14 residues. Germline V CDR1 and CDR2: MDHEN, SYDVKM. Losses at the gene ends were 6 bases for V and 6 bases for J; bases not matched to a gene: 8. The CDR3 spells CASRPGLAISEQYF. In nucleotides, the CDR3 is TGTGCCAGCAGACCGGGACTAGCGATCTCCGAGCAGTACTTC.

The chain links TRBV7-2 to TRBJ2-3; 9 positions agree with TRBD1. V was pared by 4 bases and J by 2 bases, with 4 bases of the junction left unmatched. The CDR3 has 15 amino acids. Germline V lookup: CDR1 SGHTA, CDR2 FQGNSA. CDR3 protein: CASSWGQGDTDTQYF. DNA of the CDR3: TGTGCCAGCAGCTGGGGACAGGGAGACACAGATACGCAGTATTTT.

Only one count was recorded for this clone. The chain's CDR3 is CASRNRGDEKLFF. The CDR3 DNA is TGTGCCAGCCGGAACCGGGGAGATGAAAAACTGTTTTTT. The chain uses TRBV6-5 and TRBJ1-4; D is ambiguous. Germline CDR1 reads MNHEY; CDR2 reads SVGAGI. The V and J ends lost 8 bases and 6 bases respectively, with 13 bases between them. The CDR3 contains 13 residues.

This CDR3 is CASSLGTQGPSYEQYF. The CDR3 DNA is TGTGCCAGCAGCTTGGGGACTCAGGGCCCCTCCTACGAGCAGTACTTC. The chain couples TRBV7-6 to TRBJ2-7, with D possibly matching TRBD2 (6 bases). In germline, CDR1 is SGHVS, CDR2 FNYEAQ. The CDR3 spans 16 residues. Between the trimmed V and J ends, which lost 3 bases and 0 bases, there was a span of 15 bases.

The chain uses TRBV5-5 and TRBJ2-7; 8 positions match TRBD2. The CDR3 consists of 14 residues. Germline V gives CDR1 SGHKS, CDR2 YYEKEE (reference sequence). The junction had 4 bases not matched to a gene; V was cut back by 1 base and J by 4 bases. The CDR3: CASSLNSGIYEQYF. The CDR3 DNA sequence: TGTGCCAGCAGCTTGAATAGCGGGATATACGAGCAGTACTTC.

V usage is TRBV9 and J usage is TRBJ1-4; a weak D match, TRBD1 (5 bases). This CDR3 spans 12 amino acids. Germline values: CDR1 SGDLS, CDR2 YYNGEE. V lost 0 bases and J lost 11, with 8 bases in between. CDR3 in amino acids: CASSVGEGKLFF. CDR3 DNA: TGTGCCAGCAGCGTAGGGGAGGGGAAACTGTTTTTT.

The chain is built from TRBV5-1 and TRBJ1-2; D remains unclear. Germline V gene lookup returns CDR1 SGHRS and CDR2 YFSETQ. The CDR3 is 13 amino acids. The V end lost 7 bases, the J end lost 0 bases, and 10 bases lay between the germline ends. CDR3 in DNA: TGCGCCAGCGCCCCCCGGGCTAACTATGGCTACACCTTC. Amino acid sequence: CASAPRANYGYTF.

The CDR3: CASSSTGGEFYGYTF. CDR3 bases: TGTGCCAGCAGTTCGACAGGGGGCGAGTTTTATGGCTACACCTTC. The genes are TRBV6-5 and TRBJ1-2, with 10 nucleotides matching TRBD1. CDR1 is MNHEY, CDR2 SVGAGI, per germline. V trimming: 4 bases; J trimming: 5 bases; junction bases outside the gene matches: 7. The CDR3 has 15 amino acids.

This chain connects TRBV30 to TRBJ2-7; 11 bases line up with TRBD1. V lost 7 bases, J lost 9 bases, and 5 bases stayed unmatched. Germline CDR1 GTSNPN, CDR2 SVGIG (reference sequence). The CDR3 runs 11 residues. This CDR3 reads CASGQGAGQYF. The CDR3 DNA follows: TGTGCCTCTGGACAGGGGGCAGGGCAGTACTTC. Full variable domain (rest looked up from reference TRBV30 and TRBJ2-7): SQTIHQWPATLVQPVGSPLSLECTVEGTSNPNLYWYRQAAGRGLQLLFYSVGIGQISSEVPQNLSASRPQDRQFILSSKKLLLSDSGFYLCASGQGAGQYFGPGTRLTVT.

The chain is built from TRBV25-1 and TRBJ2-5; D is possibly TRBD2 (6 bases). Trimming cost V 4 bases and J 0 bases, with 15 bases left between them. Germline lookup yields CDR1 MGHDK and CDR2 SYGVNS. There are 16 residues in the CDR3. DNA for the CDR3: TGTGCCAGCAGTGGTTTCTACGGAGGGTACCAAGAGACCCAGTACTTC. Translated: CASSGFYGGYQETQYF.

This clone has just one count. The rearrangement joins TRBV12-5 to TRBJ1-1; TRBD1 aligns across 7 bases. Unmatched junction bases numbered 13, after V lost 5 bases and J lost 1 base. The CDR3 loop spans 17 amino acids. Germline CDR1 is LGHNT and CDR2 is FRNRAP. The CDR3, as DNA: TGTGCTAGTGGTCACGGACAGGTCTCAATTGAGAACACTGAAGCTTTCTTT. Amino acids: CASGHGQVSIENTEAFF.

The V and J genes are TRBV30 and TRBJ1-5; no reliable D call. From germline, CDR1 is GTSNPN and CDR2 SVGIG (reference sequence). V was trimmed by 2 bases and J by 7 bases, leaving 12 bases between them. CDR3 size: 13 residues. CDR3 sequence: CAWSIEGAQPQHF. In nucleotides, the CDR3 is TGTGCCTGGAGTATCGAGGGAGCACAGCCCCAGCATTTT.

V usage is TRBV5-5 and J usage is TRBJ1-6; D is unclear. The germline gives CDR1 SGHKS, CDR2 YYEKEE (reference sequence). Trimming stripped 0 bases from V and 10 bases from J, with 14 bases between. This CDR3 comprises 15 residues. The CDR3 reads CASSLAWSLKSPLHF. In DNA form, the CDR3 reads TGTGCCAGCAGCTTGGCATGGAGCCTAAAATCACCCCTCCACTTT.

The rearrangement joins TRBV30 to TRBJ1-4; D not resolved. The CDR3 contains 15 residues. V was cut by 2 bases and J by 2 bases, with 12 bases left in between. Germline V gene lookup returns CDR1 GTSNPN and CDR2 SVGIG (reference sequence). The DNA of the CDR3 is TGTGCCTGGAGTTACCCGACAAGTACTAATGAAAAACTGTTTTTT. This gives the protein CAWSYPTSTNEKLFF.

V usage is TRBV18 and J usage is TRBJ2-5; D not certain. V was shortened by 1 base and J by 5 bases, with 11 bases between the two germline ends. CDR1 and CDR2 (germline): KGHSH, LQKENI. This CDR3 contains 14 residues. CDR3 sequence (DNA): TGTGCCAGCTCACCACGCGCGAGCCGGGAGACCCAGTACTTC. It encodes CASSPRASRETQYF.

This chain links TRBV5-8 with TRBJ1-2; D not resolved. CDR1 is SGHTS and CDR2 is YDEGEE in the germline V gene. The CDR3 runs to 13 residues. Trimming took 4 bases from V and 6 from J, leaving 13 bases between them. CDR3 sequence (DNA): TGTGCCAGCAGCAGAGGGCGACACGATGGCTACACCTTC. This codes for CASSRGRHDGYTF. The whole variable domain, filled in from reference TRBV5-8 and TRBJ1-2, reads EAGVTQSPTHLIKTRGQQATLRCSPISGHTSVYWYQQALGLGLQFLLWYDEGEERNRGNFPPRFSGRQFPNYSSELNVNALELEDSALYLCASSRGRHDGYTFGSGTRLTVV.

The chain carries TRBV2 and TRBJ2-1; D perhaps matches TRBD1 (5 bases). V was shortened by 7 bases and J by 8 bases, with 12 bases between the two germline ends. The CDR3 has 12 amino acids. The V gene's germline CDR1 is SNHLY and CDR2 FYNNEI. The CDR3 DNA reads TGTGCCAGCAAGGCAGAAGGGGATGAGCAGTTCTTC. Amino acid sequence: CASKAEGDEQFF.

The rearrangement joins TRBV28 to TRBJ2-7, with TRBD1 identical over 8 bases. This CDR3 has 14 residues. After removal of 3 bases from V and 6 bases from J, the junction contained 7 bases not matched to a gene. Germline V gene lookup returns CDR1 MDHEN and CDR2 SYDVKM. In nucleotides, the CDR3 is TGTGCCAGCAGTTTCGTAGACAGGGGCTCCGAGCAGTACTTC. Amino acids: CASSFVDRGSEQYF.

This chain joins TRBV18 and TRBJ1-6; 9 bases match TRBD1. The V gene end was trimmed by 3 bases and the J gene end by 6 bases; junction bases not matched to a gene: 6. The CDR3 loop spans 16 amino acids. Looked up from germline, CDR1 is KGHSH and CDR2 is LQKENI. This CDR3 is CASSPRQGVGNSPLHF. The CDR3 bases are TGTGCCAGCTCACCCCGACAGGGGGTAGGTAATTCACCCCTCCACTTT.

This clone turned up a few times. The chain uses TRBV5-1 and TRBJ1-6; D uncertain. The CDR3 is made up of 14 amino acids. Trimming stripped 4 bases from V and 10 bases from J, with 15 bases between. Germline lookup yields CDR1 SGHRS and CDR2 YFSETQ. The CDR3 sequence: CASSPIGGESPLHF. The CDR3, as DNA: TGCGCCAGCAGCCCCATTGGAGGTGAATCACCCCTCCACTTT.

The DNA for the CDR3 is TGTGCCAGCAGCTCAGGGACAGGGAATAACTATGGCTACACCTTC. This translates into CASSSGTGNNYGYTF. The V call is TRBV7-9, the J call TRBJ1-2; 9 positions match TRBD1. Germline CDR1 SEHNR, CDR2 FQNEAQ (reference sequence). There are 15 residues in the CDR3. Losses at the gene ends were 4 bases for V and 1 base for J; bases not matched to a gene: 4.

The rearrangement links TRBV14 to TRBJ1-1, with a possible D match to TRBD1 (6 bases). The CDR3 has 14 residues. The germline CDR1 and CDR2 sequences are SGHDN and FVKESK. The germline V and J ends were trimmed by 3 bases and 4 bases, with 12 bases remaining between them. Here the CDR3 DNA reads TGTGCCAGCAGCCACAGGGGTCGGAGCACTGAAGCTTTCTTT. Translation: CASSHRGRSTEAFF.

The chain carries TRBV6-1 and TRBJ2-5, with D unresolved. CDR1 is MNHNS, CDR2 SASEGT, per germline. Trimming cost V 4 bases and J 0 bases, with 18 bases left between them. The CDR3 consists of 17 residues. The CDR3 DNA follows: TGTGCCAGCAGTGCCCCCCTTCGGTCCACGTACCAAGAGACCCAGTACTTC. This codes for CASSAPLRSTYQETQYF.

The V and J genes are TRBV27 and TRBJ2-5, with unresolved D. Trimming took off 0 bases at V and 1 base at J, with 15 bases between the two ends. The CDR3 length is 17 residues. From germline, CDR1 is MNHEY and CDR2 SMNVEV (reference sequence). The CDR3 reads CASSLSTFGGSQETQYF. CDR3 DNA: TGTGCCAGCAGTTTATCGACGTTTGGCGGAAGCCAAGAGACCCAGTACTTC.

This chain links TRBV5-6 with TRBJ2-2, with 7 bases aligning to TRBD2. The V gene end was trimmed by 0 bases and the J gene end by 0 bases; junction bases not matched to a gene: 2. This CDR3 spans 16 amino acids. Germline CDR1 reads SGHDT; CDR2 reads YYEEEE. For the CDR3, the DNA is TGTGCCAGCAGCTTGGGAGCGGGGACGAACACCGGGGAGCTGTTTTTT. This gives the protein CASSLGAGTNTGELFF.

The genes are TRBV5-4 and TRBJ2-7; D not resolved. Trimming shortened V by 4 bases and J by 0 bases, and 14 bases separated the two germline ends. The CDR3 spans 15 residues. Germline assignment: CDR1 SGHNT and CDR2 YYREEE (reference sequence). The CDR3 region has the DNA TGTGCCAGCAGCCTTCCTGGCGGTAGCTCCTACGAGCAGTACTTC. It codes for CASSLPGGSSYEQYF.

In this sample, this clone turned up once. The chain recombines TRBV19 with TRBJ1-2, with 9 bases identical to TRBD1. The germline gives CDR1 LNHDA, CDR2 SQIVND (reference sequence). The J segment lost 6 bases and the V segment lost 4 bases, leaving 3 bases of the junction unmatched. The CDR3 is 13 residues long. The CDR3 is CASSRTGVDGYTF. The CDR3 bases are TGTGCCAGTAGTAGGACAGGGGTGGATGGCTACACCTTC.